This TCR beta chain was documented in a study of cytomegalovirus exposure and HLA in healthy donors. PCR amplification relied on 60 Vbeta primers (plus 13 Jbeta primers). Measured with immunoSEQ multiplex PCR; TCRdb has only the in-frame clones, and not every one. This sample's clone table lists tens of thousands of clones. The CDR3 totals 16 residues. CDR1 and CDR2 (germline): LNHDA, SQIVND (reference sequence). V lost 3 bases and J lost 2, with 14 bases in between. The receptor was isolated from a man aged 45-65 years in good health and CMV-seronegative. The V gene is TRBV19, the J gene TRBJ1-5; D call uncertain. The material sequenced was PBMCs. CDR3 sequence reads: CASSILQLTGNQPQHF. The CDR3 coding sequence is TGTGCCAGTAGTATTTTACAGCTCACGGGCAATCAGCCCCAGCATTTT.